This TCR beta chain emerged from a study of blood T cell repertoires in COVID-19. Across the study: Samples representing acute and convalescent COVID-19 were sourced from the United States, Italy and Spain.

V was shortened by 5 bases and J by 6 bases, with 11 bases between the two germline ends. This CDR3 is built from 13 residues. The germline CDR1 and CDR2 sequences are SGHTA and FQGNSA. Source study methods: Amplification from reference gene primers served as the basis for estimated nucleated cell counts. Generated by immunoSEQ multiplex PCR, the TCRdb table keeps only in-frame clones and is missing some. V and J calls and clone size are given by that table; D and trimming were obtained from the DNA. The sample has some 150,000 clones; 80% are singletons. The chain couples TRBV7-2 to TRBJ2-4; D is uncertain. The clonotype comes from a man aged 60-69 years with acute or convalescent COVID-19. The sequenced sample consisted of peripheral blood. In DNA form, the CDR3 reads TGTGCCAGCAGCCTAATGAGAGGAAACATTCAGTACTTC. Protein product: CASSLMRGNIQYF.